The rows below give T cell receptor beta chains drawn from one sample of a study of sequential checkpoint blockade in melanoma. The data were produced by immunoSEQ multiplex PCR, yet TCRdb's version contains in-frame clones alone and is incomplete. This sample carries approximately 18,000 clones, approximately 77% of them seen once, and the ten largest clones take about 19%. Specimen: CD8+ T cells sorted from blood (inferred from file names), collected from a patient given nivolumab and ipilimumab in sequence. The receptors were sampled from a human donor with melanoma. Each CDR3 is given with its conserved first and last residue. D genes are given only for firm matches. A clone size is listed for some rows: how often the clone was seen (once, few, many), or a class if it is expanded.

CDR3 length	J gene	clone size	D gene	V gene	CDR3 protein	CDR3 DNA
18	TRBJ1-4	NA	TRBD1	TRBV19	CASSPLGTGYSTNEKLFF	TGTGCCAGTAGTCCTCTTGGGACAGGATATTCAACTAATGAAAAACTGTTTTTT
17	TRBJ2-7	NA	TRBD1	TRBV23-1	CASSQSASGTGIYEQYF	TGCGCCAGCAGTCAATCGGCCTCCGGGACAGGGATATACGAGCAGTACTTC
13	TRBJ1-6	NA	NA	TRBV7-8	CASSYQGISPLHF	TGTGCCAGCAGCTACCAGGGTATCTCACCCCTCCACTTT
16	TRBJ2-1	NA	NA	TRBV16	CASSQSEGLSYNEQFF	TGTGCCAGCAGCCAATCTGAGGGACTCTCCTACAATGAGCAGTTCTTC
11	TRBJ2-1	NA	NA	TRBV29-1	CSGLRDNEQFF	TGCAGCGGTCTCCGGGACAATGAGCAGTTCTTC
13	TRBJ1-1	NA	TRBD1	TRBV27	CASSLQGAAEAFF	TGTGCCAGCAGTTTACAGGGGGCGGCTGAAGCTTTCTTT
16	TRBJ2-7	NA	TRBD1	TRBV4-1	CASRTTRDSNFYEQYF	TGCGCCAGCAGAACAACCCGGGACAGCAATTTCTACGAGCAGTACTTC
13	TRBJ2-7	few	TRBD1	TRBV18	CASSVGQGSEQYF	TGTGCCAGCAGCGTAGGACAGGGAAGCGAGCAGTACTTC
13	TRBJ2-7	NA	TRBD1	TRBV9	CASSSGQGGEQYF	TGTGCCAGCAGCTCCGGACAGGGAGGCGAGCAGTACTTC
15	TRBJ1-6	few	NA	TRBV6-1	CASGGLSDSHSPLHF	TGTGCCAGCGGCGGGCTTTCGGACAGTCATTCACCCCTCCACTTT
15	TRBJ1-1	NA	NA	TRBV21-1	CASSEGTGEGTEAFF	TGTGCCAGCAGCGAAGGAACAGGGGAAGGCACTGAAGCTTTCTTT
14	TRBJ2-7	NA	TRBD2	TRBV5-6	CASSLNGEGDEQYF	TGTGCCAGCAGCTTGAACGGGGAGGGTGACGAGCAGTACTTC
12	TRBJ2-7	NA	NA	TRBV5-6	CASSLGVYEQYF	TGTGCCAGCAGCCTAGGTGTCTACGAGCAGTACTTC
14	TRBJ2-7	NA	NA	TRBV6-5	CASSYGAEAYEQYF	TGTGCCAGCAGTTACGGCGCGGAGGCCTACGAGCAGTACTTC
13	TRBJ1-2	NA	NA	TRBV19	CASLRAGDYGYTF	TGTGCCAGTTTGCGTGCAGGGGACTATGGCTACACCTTC
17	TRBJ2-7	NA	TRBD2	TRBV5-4	CASSLFPPEAGGHEQYF	TGTGCCAGCAGCTTGTTCCCTCCAGAGGCGGGAGGGCACGAGCAGTACTTC
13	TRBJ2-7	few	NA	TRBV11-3	CASSPGTQWEQYF	TGTGCCAGCAGCCCCGGGACACAATGGGAGCAGTACTTC
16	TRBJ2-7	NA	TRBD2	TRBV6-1	CASSEEGLAANYEQYF	TGTGCCAGCAGTGAAGAGGGACTAGCGGCGAACTACGAGCAGTACTTC
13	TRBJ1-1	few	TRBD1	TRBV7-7	CASSEGQGTEAFF	TGTGCTAGCAGCGAGGGACAGGGCACTGAAGCTTTCTTT
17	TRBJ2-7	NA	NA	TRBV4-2	CASSQFEARGSSYEQYF	TGTGCCAGCAGCCAGTTCGAGGCGCGGGGAAGCTCCTACGAGCAGTACTTC
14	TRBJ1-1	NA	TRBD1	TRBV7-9	CASHNRGMNTEAFF	TGTGCCAGCCACAACAGGGGGATGAACACTGAAGCTTTCTTT
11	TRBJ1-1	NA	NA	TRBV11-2	CASSFQTEAFF	TGTGCCAGCAGCTTCCAGACTGAAGCTTTCTTT
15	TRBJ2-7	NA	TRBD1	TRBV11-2	CASSFPGQGTYEQYF	TGTGCCAGCAGCTTTCCGGGACAGGGAACCTACGAGCAGTACTTC
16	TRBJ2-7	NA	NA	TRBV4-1	CASSQQALQLNYEQYF	TGCGCCAGCAGCCAACAGGCCCTACAGTTGAACTACGAGCAGTACTTC
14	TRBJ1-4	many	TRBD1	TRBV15	CATTPTGTNEKLFF	TGTGCCACCACCCCGACAGGGACTAATGAAAAACTGTTTTTT
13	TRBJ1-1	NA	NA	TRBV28	CASSPLMNTEAFF	TGTGCCAGCAGTCCCCTTATGAACACTGAAGCTTTCTTT
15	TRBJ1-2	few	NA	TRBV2	CASTTSGEGLYGYTF	TGTGCCAGCACCACATCCGGGGAAGGACTATATGGCTACACCTTC
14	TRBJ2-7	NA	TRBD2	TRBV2	CASSATSGFYEQYF	TGTGCCAGCAGTGCTACTAGCGGCTTCTACGAGCAGTACTTC
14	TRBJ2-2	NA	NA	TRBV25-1	CASSEYWATGELFF	TGTGCCAGCAGTGAATACTGGGCCACCGGGGAGCTGTTTTTT
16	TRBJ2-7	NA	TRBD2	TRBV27	CASSLSRGVSSYEQYF	TGTGCCAGCAGTTTATCGCGGGGGGTGTCTTCCTACGAGCAGTACTTC
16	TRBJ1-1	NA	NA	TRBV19	CASSVHFDSLNTEAFF	TGTGCCAGTAGTGTCCACTTTGACAGCCTGAACACTGAAGCTTTCTTT
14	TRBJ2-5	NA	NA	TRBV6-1	CASSHDAGVETQYF	TGTGCCAGCAGCCACGACGCAGGGGTGGAGACCCAGTACTTC
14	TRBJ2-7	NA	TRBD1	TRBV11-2	CASSHRQGLHEQYF	TGTGCCAGCAGCCATCGACAGGGGTTACACGAGCAGTACTTC
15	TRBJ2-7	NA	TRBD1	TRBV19	CASSIGTGGGYEQYF	TGTGCCAGTAGTATCGGGACAGGGGGCGGGTACGAGCAGTACTTC
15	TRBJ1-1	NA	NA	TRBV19	CASSTYEFLNTEAFF	TGTGCCAGTAGTACGTACGAGTTTCTGAACACTGAAGCTTTCTTT
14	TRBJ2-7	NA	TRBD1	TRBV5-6	CASSWGQGPYEQYF	TGTGCCAGCAGCTGGGGACAGGGGCCCTACGAGCAGTACTTC
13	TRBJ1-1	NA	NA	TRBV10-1	CASSDGRNTEAFF	TGCGCCAGCAGTGATGGCAGAAACACTGAAGCTTTCTTT
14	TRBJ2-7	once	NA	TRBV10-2	CASSSSGVSYEQYF	TGCGCCAGCAGTTCCTCGGGAGTGTCCTACGAGCAGTACTTC
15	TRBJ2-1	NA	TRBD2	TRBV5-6	CASSFGTSPYNEQFF	TGTGCCAGCAGCTTCGGGACTAGTCCCTACAATGAGCAGTTCTTC
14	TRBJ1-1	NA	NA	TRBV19	CASKGRETNTEAFF	TGTGCCAGTAAGGGGCGGGAGACGAACACTGAAGCTTTCTTT
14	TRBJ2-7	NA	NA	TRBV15	CATGGQRGAYEQYF	TGTGCCACCGGGGGCCAACGCGGAGCGTACGAGCAGTACTTC
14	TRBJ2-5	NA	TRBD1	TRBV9	CASSVDQGAETQYF	TGTGCCAGCAGCGTAGACCAGGGGGCGGAGACCCAGTACTTC
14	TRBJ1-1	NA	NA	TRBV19	CASSAVQGVTEAFF	TGTGCCAGTAGTGCGGTACAGGGTGTCACTGAAGCTTTCTTT
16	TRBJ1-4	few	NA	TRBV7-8	CASSRKTTGLNEKLFF	TGTGCCAGCAGCCGTAAAACCACAGGGTTGAATGAAAAACTGTTTTTT
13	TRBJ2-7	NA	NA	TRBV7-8	CASSWEPSYEQYF	TGTGCCAGCTCTTGGGAGCCATCCTACGAGCAGTACTTC
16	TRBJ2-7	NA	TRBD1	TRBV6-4	CASSDSKQGCLDEQYF	TGTGCCAGCAGTGACTCTAAACAGGGGTGCCTAGATGAGCAGTACTTC
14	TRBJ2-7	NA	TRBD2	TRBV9	CASSHSGSGYEQYF	TGTGCCAGCAGCCATAGCGGGAGCGGGTACGAGCAGTACTTC
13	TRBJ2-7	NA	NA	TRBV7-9	CASSPNTRAEQYF	TGTGCCAGCAGCCCTAACACGCGGGCTGAGCAGTACTTC
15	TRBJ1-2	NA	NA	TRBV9	CASSPYGGSYPGYTF	TGTGCCAGCAGCCCGTATGGGGGCAGTTATCCTGGCTACACCTTC
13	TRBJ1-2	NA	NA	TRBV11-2	CASSLGGGTGYTF	TGTGCCAGCAGCTTAGGGGGGGGGACTGGCTACACCTTC
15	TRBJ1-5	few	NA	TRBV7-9	CASSLAPGEGQPQHF	TGTGCCAGCAGCTTAGCCCCTGGGGAGGGTCAGCCCCAGCATTTT
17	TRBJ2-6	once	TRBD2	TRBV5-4	CASSTGLAGTGANVLTF	TGTGCCAGCAGCACGGGACTAGCTGGGACTGGGGCCAACGTCCTGACTTTC
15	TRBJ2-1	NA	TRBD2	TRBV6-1	CASSEALAEYNEQFF	TGTGCCAGCAGTGAAGCACTAGCGGAGTACAATGAGCAGTTCTTC
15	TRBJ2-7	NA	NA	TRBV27	CASSLSSGVSYEQYF	TGTGCCAGCAGTTTATCTTCGGGAGTCTCCTACGAGCAGTACTTC
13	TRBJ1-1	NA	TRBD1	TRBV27	CASSAQQGLEAFF	TGTGCCAGCAGTGCCCAACAGGGGCTCGAAGCTTTCTTT
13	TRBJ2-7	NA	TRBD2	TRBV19	CASSGGVHYEQYF	TGTGCCAGTAGTGGGGGGGTCCACTACGAGCAGTACTTC
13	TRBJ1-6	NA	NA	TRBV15	CATSRVRGSPLHF	TGTGCCACCAGCAGAGTACGGGGATCACCCCTCCACTTT